The T cell receptor (beta chain) described here comes from a study of T cell responses to AZD1222 COVID-19 vaccine. General observations from the study: Seropositivity was recorded at baseline in only five to seven AZD1222 recipients. Mostly white British, mostly female donors; authors suggested clonal diversity may be underestimated.

Sequenced by immunoSEQ multiplex PCR; TCRdb stores in-frame clones only, minus some. The sample has about 160,000 clones; more than 75% are singletons. The CDR3 sequence is 13 residues long. Trimming took 7 bases from V and 6 from J; bases not matched to a gene: 5. The germline gives CDR1 LNHDA, CDR2 SQIVND (reference sequence). Second-dose timings of about 4 or about 12 weeks were pooled. About this clone itself: Its antigen remains unknown.

The rearrangement uses TRBV19 and TRBJ2-3, with 9 nucleotides matching TRBD1. The clonotype comes from an adult who received the AZD1222 COVID-19 vaccine. Sample: peripheral blood, taken 28 days after the second AZD1222 dose. CDR3 nucleotides: TGTGCCAGTAACGACAGGGGGAGGGATACGCAGTATTTT. This sequence encodes CASNDRGRDTQYF.